This T cell receptor beta chain comes out of a study of T-cell memory formation after mild COVID-19. General study points: A second wave expanding day 15 to 37 was CD4+-biased; contracting clones were balanced.

This clonotype came up a few times. Its antigen is unidentified. MiXCR, applied by TCRdb to the 5' RACE reads, yields one record per CDR3 protein. The data contain about 120,000 distinct CDR3 sequences, about a fifth of them seen just once; the ten biggest clones take up approximately 40%. The germline V gene encodes CDR1 SGDLS and CDR2 YYNGEE. Unmatched junction bases numbered 9, after V lost 3 bases and J lost 10 bases. The CDR3 is made up of 13 amino acids. Specimen: PBMCs or a T cell subset sorted from them (not recorded which). The chain carries TRBV9 and TRBJ2-5, with 7 bases that match TRBD2. The receptor was isolated from a young man who had mild COVID-19 (a few samples of this study predate the infection). Cell type and time point are not known. The CDR3 DNA reads as TGTGCCAGCAGCGCTACGGTGGGGAGGGACCAGTACTTC. This sequence encodes CASSATVGRDQYF.